This entry lists 9 T cell receptor beta chains sequenced from one sample in a study of breast tumors, draining lymph nodes, adjacent tissues. TCRdb ran MiXCR on the multiplex PCR reads and lists one entry per CDR3 protein. Of around 110,000 distinct CDR3 sequences in the sample, more than 25% were seen once. Samples came from axillary lymph nodes draining the breast cancer. Sequencing used axillary lymph node tissue. The source of these receptors is a female donor with breast cancer. Some clones in this sample may be carry-over from other donors' samples.

This clonotype was observed many times. The chain uses TRBV19 and TRBJ2-1, with D possibly TRBD1 on 6 matching bases. CDR3 size: 16 residues. Germline lookup yields CDR1 LNHDA and CDR2 SQIVND (reference sequence). V lost 7 bases to trimming and J lost 5 bases, with 21 bases between them. The CDR3 loop reads CASNLMYGGRNNEQFF. The CDR3 DNA follows: TGTGCCAGTAATCTAATGTATGGGGGCAGGAACAATGAGCAGTTCTTC.

This clonotype appeared many times. The V and J genes are TRBV15 and TRBJ1-4, with no clear D. The V gene's germline CDR1 is LNHNV and CDR2 YYDKDF (reference sequence). This CDR3 is 15 amino acids long. Trimming left V 0 bases short and J 3 bases short, with 8 bases between. This CDR3 is CATSRDGGANEKLFF. The CDR3 DNA reads TGTGCCACCAGCAGAGACGGAGGAGCTAATGAAAAACTGTTTTTT.

This clonotype was found many times. The chain couples TRBV9 to TRBJ1-2, with D unclear. From germline, CDR1 is SGDLS and CDR2 YYNGEE. CDR3 length: 11 residues. V was shortened by 3 bases and J by 11 bases, with 11 bases between the two germline ends. CDR3 nucleotides: TGTGCCAGCAGCGGGACCTCGGGATACACCTTC. Protein sequence: CASSGTSGYTF.

This clonotype was counted ten times or more. This rearrangement joins TRBV7-6 to TRBJ2-7, with a tentative D call TRBD2 (6 bases). V lost 2 bases to trimming and J lost 2 bases, with 13 bases between them. The length of the CDR3 is 15 residues. Germline V gives CDR1 SGHVS, CDR2 FNYEAQ. CDR3: CASSLNLDYTYEQYF. The CDR3 DNA reads as TGTGCCAGCAGCTTAAATCTGGACTACACCTACGAGCAGTACTTC.

This clonotype was counted ten times or more. This chain joins TRBV6-4 and TRBJ2-1; perhaps D is TRBD1 or TRBD2 (5 bases each). The CDR3 contains 15 residues. Trimming took off 5 bases at V and 1 base at J, with 12 bases between the two ends. Germline CDR1 MRHNA, CDR2 SNTAGT. DNA for the CDR3: TGTGCCAGCAGTCACGGGGACGGGTCCTACAATGAGCAGTTCTTC. This gives the protein CASSHGDGSYNEQFF.

V gene TRBV10-3 combines with J gene TRBJ2-2; tentative D call: TRBD1 (5 bases). Germline CDR1 is ENHRY and CDR2 is SYGVKD. CDR3 length: 14 amino acids. V shed 8 bases and J shed 0 bases, with 10 bases lying between them. CDR3 region: CAIQGCANTGELFF. CDR3 sequence (DNA): TGTGCCATCCAGGGCTGTGCGAACACCGGGGAGCTGTTTTTT.

This clonotype appeared a few times. The V call is TRBV7-8, the J call TRBJ1-1; D is perhaps TRBD1 (6 bases). Trimming removed 5 bases at V and 6 bases at J, with 16 bases between. CDR1 and CDR2 (germline): SGHVS, FQNEAQ. The CDR3 extends over 14 amino acids. CDR3 amino acids: CASSPLGGGAEAFF. The CDR3 coding sequence is TGTGCCAGCAGCCCCCTAGGGGGAGGCGCTGAAGCTTTCTTT.

Notes on this clonotype: Since a much larger clone is just one base distant, this may be a read error. This sequence joins TRBV12-3 or TRBV12-4 and TRBJ2-3; maybe TRBD1 (5 bases). CDR3 length: 14 residues. The V end was cut by 5 bases, the J end by 4 bases, with 13 bases between. The CDR3 region is CASSRGDSADTQYF. The CDR3 DNA follows: TGTGCCAGCAGTCGCGGTGACAGCGCAGATACGCAGTATTTT.

The chain links TRBV6-2 or TRBV6-3 to TRBJ2-1, with a tentative D call TRBD2 (6 bases). The germline CDR1 and CDR2 sequences are MNHEY and SVGEGT. The V end was cut by 0 bases, the J end by 0 bases, with 15 bases between. CDR3 length equals 18 residues. The CDR3 coding sequence is TGTGCCAGCAGTTACTCGCGCAGCGGGCTTAGCTCCTACAATGAGCAGTTCTTC. Translation: CASSYSRSGLSSYNEQFF.